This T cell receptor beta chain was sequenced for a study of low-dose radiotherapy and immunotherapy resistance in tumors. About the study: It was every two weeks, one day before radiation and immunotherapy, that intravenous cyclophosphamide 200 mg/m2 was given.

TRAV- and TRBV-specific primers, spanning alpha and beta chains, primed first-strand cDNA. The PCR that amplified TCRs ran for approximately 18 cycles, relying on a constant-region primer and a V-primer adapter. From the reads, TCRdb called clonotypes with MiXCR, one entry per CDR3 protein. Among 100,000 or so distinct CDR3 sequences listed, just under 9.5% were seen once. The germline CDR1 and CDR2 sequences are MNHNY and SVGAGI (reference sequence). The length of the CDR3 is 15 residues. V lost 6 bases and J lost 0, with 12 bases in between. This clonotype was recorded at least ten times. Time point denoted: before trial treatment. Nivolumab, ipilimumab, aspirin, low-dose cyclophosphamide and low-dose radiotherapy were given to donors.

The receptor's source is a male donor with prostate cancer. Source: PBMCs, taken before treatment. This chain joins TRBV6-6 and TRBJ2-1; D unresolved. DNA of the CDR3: TGTGCCAGCAGCCGAGACGGAAACTCCTACAATGAGCAGTTCTTC. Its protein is CASSRDGNSYNEQFF.